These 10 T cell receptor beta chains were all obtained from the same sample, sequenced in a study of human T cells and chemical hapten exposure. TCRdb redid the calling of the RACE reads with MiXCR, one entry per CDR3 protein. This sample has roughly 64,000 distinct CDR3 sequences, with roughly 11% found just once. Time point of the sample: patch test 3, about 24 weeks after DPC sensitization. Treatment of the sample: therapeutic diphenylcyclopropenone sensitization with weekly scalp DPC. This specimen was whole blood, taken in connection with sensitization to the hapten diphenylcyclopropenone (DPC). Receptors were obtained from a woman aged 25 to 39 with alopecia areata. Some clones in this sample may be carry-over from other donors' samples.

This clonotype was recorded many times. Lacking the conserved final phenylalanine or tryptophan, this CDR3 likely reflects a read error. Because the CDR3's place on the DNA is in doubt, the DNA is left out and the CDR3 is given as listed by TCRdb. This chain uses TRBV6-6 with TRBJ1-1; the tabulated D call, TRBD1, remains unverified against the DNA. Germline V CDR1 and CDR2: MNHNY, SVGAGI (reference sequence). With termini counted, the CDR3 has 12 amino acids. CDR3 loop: CASSYGGVVPSL.

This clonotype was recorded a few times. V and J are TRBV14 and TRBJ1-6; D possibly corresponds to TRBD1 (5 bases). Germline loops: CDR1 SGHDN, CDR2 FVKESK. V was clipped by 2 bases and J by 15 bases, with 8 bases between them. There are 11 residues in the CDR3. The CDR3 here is CASSQQGFLHF. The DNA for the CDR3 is TGTGCCAGCAGCCAACAGGGTTTCCTCCACTTT.

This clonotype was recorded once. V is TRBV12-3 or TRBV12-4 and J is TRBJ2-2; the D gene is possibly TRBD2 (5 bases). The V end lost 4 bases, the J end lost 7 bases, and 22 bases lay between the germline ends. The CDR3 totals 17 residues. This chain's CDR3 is CASSSYTNRGWGGELFF. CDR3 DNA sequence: TGTGCCAGCAGTTCCTATACCAATCGAGGGTGGGGCGGGGAGCTGTTTTTT.

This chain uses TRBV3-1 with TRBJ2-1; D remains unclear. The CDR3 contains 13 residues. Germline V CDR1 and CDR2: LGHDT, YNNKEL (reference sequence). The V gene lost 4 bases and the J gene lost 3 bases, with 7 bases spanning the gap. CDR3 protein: CASSPTVYNEQFF. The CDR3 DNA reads TGTGCCAGCAGCCCGACGGTCTACAATGAGCAGTTCTTC.

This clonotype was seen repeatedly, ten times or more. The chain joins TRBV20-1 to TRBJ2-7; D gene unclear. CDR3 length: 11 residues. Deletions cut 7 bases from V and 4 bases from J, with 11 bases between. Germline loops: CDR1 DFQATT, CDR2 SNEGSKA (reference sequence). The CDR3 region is CSGERIYEQYF. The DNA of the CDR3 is TGCAGTGGAGAGAGGATATACGAGCAGTACTTC.

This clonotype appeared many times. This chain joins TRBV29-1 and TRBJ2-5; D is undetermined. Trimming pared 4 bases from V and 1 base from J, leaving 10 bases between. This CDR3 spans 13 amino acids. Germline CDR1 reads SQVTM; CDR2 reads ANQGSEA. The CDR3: CSVGFSLQETQYF. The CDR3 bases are TGCAGCGTTGGGTTCAGTCTCCAAGAGACCCAGTACTTC.

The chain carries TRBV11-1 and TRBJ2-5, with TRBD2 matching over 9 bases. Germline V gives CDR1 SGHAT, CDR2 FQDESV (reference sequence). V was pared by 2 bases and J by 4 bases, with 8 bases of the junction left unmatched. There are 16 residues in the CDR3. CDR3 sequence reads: CASSLHPAGGGETQYF. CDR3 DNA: TGTGCCAGCAGCTTACACCCAGCGGGGGGCGGAGAGACCCAGTACTTC.

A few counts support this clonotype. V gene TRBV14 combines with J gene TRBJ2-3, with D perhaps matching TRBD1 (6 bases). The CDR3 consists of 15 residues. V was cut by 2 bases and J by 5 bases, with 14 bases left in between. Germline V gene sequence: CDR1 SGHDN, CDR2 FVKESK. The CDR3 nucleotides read TGTGCCAGCAGCCAACAGGCAGGGGCATTAGATACGCAGTATTTT. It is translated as CASSQQAGALDTQYF. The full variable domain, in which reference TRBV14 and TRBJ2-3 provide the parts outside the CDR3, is EAGVTQFPSHSVIEKGQTVTLRCDPISGHDNLYWYRRVMGKEIKFLLHFVKESKQDESGMPNNRFLAERTGGTYSTLKVQPAELEDSGVYFCASSQQAGALDTQYFGPGTRLTVL.

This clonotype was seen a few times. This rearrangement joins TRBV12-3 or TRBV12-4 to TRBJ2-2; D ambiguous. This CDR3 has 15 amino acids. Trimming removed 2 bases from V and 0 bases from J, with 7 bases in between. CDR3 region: CASSLNVPNTGELFF. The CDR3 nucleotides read TGTGCCAGCAGTTTAAACGTTCCGAACACCGGGGAGCTGTTTTTT.

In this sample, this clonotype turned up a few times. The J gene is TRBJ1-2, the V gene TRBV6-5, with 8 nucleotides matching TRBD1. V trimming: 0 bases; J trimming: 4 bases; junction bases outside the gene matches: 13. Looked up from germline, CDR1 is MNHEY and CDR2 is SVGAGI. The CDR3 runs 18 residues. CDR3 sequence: CASSYSGPTGGEGYGYTF. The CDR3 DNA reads TGTGCCAGCAGTTACTCGGGACCTACAGGGGGAGAGGGCTATGGCTACACCTTC.